The clone carrying this TCR beta chain was counted only a few times. The record originates from a study of OX40 agonist ivuxolimab in advanced cancers. Study background: Eligibility admitted prior anti-PD-1, anti-PD-L1 or anti-CTLA-4 therapy; about 40% had some.

Trimming cost V 5 bases and J 8 bases, with 18 bases left between them. Germline assignment: CDR1 MDHEN and CDR2 SYDVKM. The CDR3 contains 14 residues. Clones were read by immunoSEQ multiplex PCR, and TCRdb kept only the in-frame ones, dropping some. The sample consists of approximately 70,000 clones, around nine tenths of them appearing once. The gene calls are TRBV28 and TRBJ1-2; D gene unclear. The material was CD4+ or CD8+ T cells sorted from blood, obtained in a trial of the OX40 agonist ivuxolimab. This sequence originates from an adult with an advanced solid tumor such as melanoma, head and neck, liver or kidney cancer. CDR3 DNA sequence: TGTGCCAGCAGTCCCCCTCAAAACCGGAAGGGCTACACCTTC. This codes for CASSPPQNRKGYTF.